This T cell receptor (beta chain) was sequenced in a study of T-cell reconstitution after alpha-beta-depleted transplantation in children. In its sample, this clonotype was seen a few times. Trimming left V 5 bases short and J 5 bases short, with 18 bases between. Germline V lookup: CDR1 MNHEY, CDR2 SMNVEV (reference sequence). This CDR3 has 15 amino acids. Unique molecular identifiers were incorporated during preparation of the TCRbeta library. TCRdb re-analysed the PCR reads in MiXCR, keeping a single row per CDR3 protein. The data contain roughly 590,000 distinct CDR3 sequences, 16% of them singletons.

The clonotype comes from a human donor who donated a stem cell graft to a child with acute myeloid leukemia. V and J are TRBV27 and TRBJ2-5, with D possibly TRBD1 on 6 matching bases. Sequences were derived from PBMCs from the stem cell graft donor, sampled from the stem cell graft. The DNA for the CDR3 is TGTGCCAGCAGTCGAGCCCCAGGGGACGGTGAGACCCAGTACTTC. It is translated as CASSRAPGDGETQYF.